Each of the 21 T cell receptor beta chains below was sequenced from the same sample in a study of multiple sclerosis patients with progressive multifocal leukoencephalopathy. Noted time point: time of PML onset. The assay was immunoSEQ multiplex PCR, and TCRdb's table has in-frame clones only and misses some. The profile shows about 30,000 clones, roughly nine tenths of them singletons. Specimen: PBMCs, collected from a patient treated with natalizumab. Source of these receptors: a human donor with progressive multifocal leukoencephalopathy.

The chain carries TRBV5-6 and TRBJ2-3; 7 bases are a match to TRBD1. This CDR3 contains 14 residues. V trimming: 4 bases; J trimming: 2 bases; junction bases outside the gene matches: 4. Germline CDR1 is SGHDT and CDR2 is YYEEEE. The CDR3 sequence: CASSGGTATDTQYF. The CDR3 coding sequence is TGTGCCAGCAGCGGTGGGACAGCCACAGATACGCAGTATTTT.

The rearrangement links TRBV5-4 to TRBJ1-2; 7 bases map to TRBD1. The V gene end was trimmed by 3 bases and the J gene end by 7 bases; junction bases not matched to a gene: 12. The V gene's germline CDR1 is SGHNT and CDR2 YYREEE (reference sequence). This CDR3 has 15 amino acids. CDR3 nucleotides: TGTGCCAGCAGCTCAATGACAGGGCTAGATTTTGGCTACACCTTC. Translating it yields CASSSMTGLDFGYTF.

The V call is TRBV4-2, the J call TRBJ1-2; D may be TRBD1 (5 bases). Germline-derived CDR1 and CDR2 are LGHNA and YNFKEQ. The CDR3 length is 16 residues. Trimming removed 1 base from V and 2 bases from J, with 14 bases in between. In DNA form, the CDR3 reads TGTGCCAGCAGCCAAGTCGGGCAGGGTGGGAACTATGGCTACACCTTC. Translating gives CASSQVGQGGNYGYTF.

The chain employs TRBV27 and TRBJ1-2, with no clear D. V was shortened by 3 bases and J by 6 bases, with 11 bases between the two germline ends. The CDR3 spans 13 residues. From germline, CDR1 is MNHEY and CDR2 SMNVEV (reference sequence). CDR3 bases: TGTGCCAGCAGTTTCTCGGGGAATGATGGCTACACCTTC. Its translation is CASSFSGNDGYTF.

The rearrangement joins TRBV6-5 to TRBJ1-1; D gene uncertain. Trimming took 3 bases from V and 7 from J, leaving 18 bases between them. CDR1 is MNHEY, CDR2 SVGAGI, per germline. This CDR3 comprises 15 residues. CDR3 residues: CASSYRGAGDLEAFF. CDR3 DNA sequence: TGTGCCAGCAGTTATCGAGGAGCGGGCGATCTTGAAGCTTTCTTT.

This clone has just a few counts. The J gene is TRBJ2-7, the V gene TRBV30, with 7 nucleotides matching TRBD1. Germline V gene data show CDR1 as GTSNPN and CDR2 as SVGIG (reference sequence). Unmatched junction bases numbered 7, after V lost 5 bases and J lost 3 bases. The length of the CDR3 is 13 residues. The DNA for the CDR3 is TGTGCCTGGGCGACAGGGACCGTCTACGAGCAGTACTTC. This encodes CAWATGTVYEQYF.

This chain uses TRBV27 with TRBJ2-1; 8 nucleotides line up with TRBD2. V lost 3 bases and J lost 0; bases outside the gene matches: 1. The CDR3 runs to 15 residues. Germline V gene lookup returns CDR1 MNHEY and CDR2 SMNVEV (reference sequence). CDR3: CASSFGTSSYNEQFF. In nucleotides, the CDR3 is TGTGCCAGCAGTTTCGGGACTAGCTCCTACAATGAGCAGTTCTTC.

The chain has TRBV6-1 and TRBJ2-3; TRBD2 might be the D (5 bases). V shed 6 bases and J shed 5 bases, with 21 bases lying between them. Germline lookup yields CDR1 MNHNS and CDR2 SASEGT. The CDR3 consists of 16 residues. The CDR3 loop reads CASSERRQSLLDTQYF. In nucleotides, the CDR3 is TGTGCCAGCAGCGAAAGGAGGCAGAGTCTGTTAGATACGCAGTATTTT.

This chain links TRBV19 with TRBJ2-1; the D is unclear. CDR3 size: 13 residues. Germline V gives CDR1 LNHDA, CDR2 SQIVND (reference sequence). The germline V and J ends were trimmed by 5 bases and 4 bases, with 9 bases remaining between them. The CDR3 DNA follows: TGTGCCAGTAGTTACTCACGTTACAATGAGCAGTTCTTC. Its protein product is CASSYSRYNEQFF.

CDR3 region: CASSKPGRDGNTIYF. The CDR3 DNA reads as TGTGCCAGCAGTAAACCGGGGAGGGATGGAAACACCATATATTTT. This sequence joins TRBV6-5 and TRBJ1-3; D call uncertain. This CDR3 region has 15 residues. Germline V lookup: CDR1 MNHEY, CDR2 SVGAGI. V lost 5 bases and J lost 3, with 14 bases in between.

The chain combines TRBV11-2 with TRBJ2-7, with TRBD1 matching over 10 bases. Germline V gene data show CDR1 as SGHAT and CDR2 as FQNNGV. The CDR3 runs 15 residues. V lost 1 base to trimming and J lost 2 bases; unmatched junction nucleotides: 2. The CDR3 loop is CASSLGQGAPYEQYF. Written as DNA, the CDR3 is TGTGCCAGCAGCTTAGGACAGGGGGCCCCCTACGAGCAGTACTTC. Full variable domain (outside the CDR3, taken from reference TRBV11-2 and TRBJ2-7): EAGVAQSPRYKIIEKRQSVAFWCNPISGHATLYWYQQILGQGPKLLIQFQNNGVVDDSQLPKDRFSAERLKGVDSTLKIQPAKLEDSAVYLCASSLGQGAPYEQYFGPGTRLTVT.

This clone has a handful of counts. The chain combines TRBV6-1 with TRBJ2-7; a possible D gene is TRBD2 (6 bases). Deletions cut 8 bases from V and 3 bases from J, with 14 bases between. CDR3 length: 13 amino acids. Per the germline V gene, CDR1 is MNHNS and CDR2 is SASEGT. CDR3 DNA: TGTGCCAGCTGGACGTCCGGGGGCTACGAGCAGTACTTC. It specifies CASWTSGGYEQYF.

This clone was detected only once. CDR3 nucleotide sequence: TGTGCCAGCAGCTTCCGGAAGGTCGCATCCTACGAGCAGTACTTC. Translation gives CASSFRKVASYEQYF. The chain carries TRBV13 and TRBJ2-5; D unclear. The end of the DNA is better explained by TRBJ2-7, so the J call may be wrong. Germline V gene lookup returns CDR1 PRHDT and CDR2 FYEKMQ (reference sequence). The CDR3 spans 15 residues.

The V gene is TRBV6-5, the J gene TRBJ1-3; D remains ambiguous. Trimming left V 6 bases short and J 0 bases short, with 9 bases between. CDR1 MNHEY and CDR2 SVGAGI come from the germline V gene. The CDR3 is 14 amino acids. CDR3 coding DNA: TGTGCCAGCAGACAGTTCGACTCTGGAAACACCATATATTTT. Amino acid sequence: CASRQFDSGNTIYF.

This chain links TRBV10-3 with TRBJ2-5; 8 bases are a match to TRBD1. The J call may be incorrect, as the DNA end agrees better with TRBJ2-7. This CDR3 has 15 residues. Germline V gives CDR1 ENHRY, CDR2 SYGVKD. In nucleotides, the CDR3 is TGTGCCACTTATGAGTCAGGGGGCACTGCGGACGAGCAGTACTTC. As protein: CATYESGGTADEQYF.

This clone was detected only once. This chain uses TRBV2 with TRBJ2-1, with 7 bases identical to TRBD2. Germline CDR1 and CDR2: SNHLY and FYNNEI. The CDR3 is 14 residues long. The J segment lost 9 bases and the V segment lost 2 bases, leaving 7 bases of the junction unmatched. CDR3 DNA: TGTGCCAGCAGTGAAAGCGGGGCGGTGGGTGAGCAGTTCTTC. This encodes CASSESGAVGEQFF.

The chain carries TRBV19 and TRBJ1-1, with a possible D match to TRBD1 (5 bases). Germline V gene lookup returns CDR1 LNHDA and CDR2 SQIVND (reference sequence). Trimming removed 5 bases from V and 6 bases from J, with 22 bases in between. This CDR3 region has 16 residues. CDR3 sequence reads: CASSPRSKGTSAEAFF. The CDR3 DNA reads as TGTGCCAGTAGTCCCAGATCCAAGGGGACCTCCGCTGAAGCTTTCTTT. The whole variable domain, filled in from reference TRBV19 and TRBJ1-1, reads DGGITQSPKYLFRKEGQNVTLSCEQNLNHDAMYWYRQDPGQGLRLIYYSQIVNDFQKGDIAEGYSVSREKKESFPLTVTSAQKNPTAFYLCASSPRSKGTSAEAFFGQGTRLTVV.

V gene TRBV7-2 combines with J gene TRBJ2-5; 9 positions match TRBD2. The trim removed 2 bases at V and 1 base at J, leaving 5 bases unmatched. This CDR3 spans 16 amino acids. CDR1 is SGHTA and CDR2 is FQGNSA in the germline V gene. Here the CDR3 DNA reads TGTGCCAGCAGCTTACTTAGCGGGAGTGTCCAAGAGACCCAGTACTTC. Protein product: CASSLLSGSVQETQYF.

The rearrangement joins TRBV7-2 to TRBJ2-1; 10 bases agree with TRBD2. Germline V gene sequence: CDR1 SGHTA, CDR2 FQGNSA. CDR3 size: 15 residues. V trimming: 5 bases; J trimming: 2 bases; junction bases outside the gene matches: 3. The CDR3 is CASSPGTSAYNEQFF. Written as DNA, the CDR3 is TGTGCCAGCAGCCCCGGGACTAGCGCCTACAATGAGCAGTTCTTC.

In nucleotides, the CDR3 is TGTGCCAGCAGTTACAGGGTGTCGGCCGGGGAGCTGTTTTTT. Its protein product is CASSYRVSAGELFF. The gene calls are TRBV7-6 and TRBJ2-2; possibly TRBD1 for D (6 bases). The CDR3 loop spans 14 amino acids. The V and J ends lost 6 bases and 6 bases respectively, with 14 bases between them. The V gene's germline CDR1 is SGHVS and CDR2 FNYEAQ. Combining the CDR3 with reference TRBV7-6 and TRBJ2-2 gives the whole variable domain GAGVSQSPRYKVTKRGQDVALRCDPISGHVSLYWYRQALGQGPEFLTYFNYEAQQDKSGLPNDRFSAERPEGSISTLTIQRTEQRDSAMYRCASSYRVSAGELFFGEGSRLTVL.

The rearrangement joins TRBV10-2 to TRBJ1-1; a weak D match, TRBD1 (5 bases). Germline loops: CDR1 WSHSY, CDR2 SAAADI. V was clipped by 7 bases and J by 0 bases, with 15 bases between them. The CDR3 spans 15 residues. CDR3 in amino acids: CASTHTTGMNTEAFF. In DNA, the CDR3 is TGCGCCAGCACCCATACTACAGGTATGAACACTGAAGCTTTCTTT.